What follows describes a single T cell receptor beta chain. Its antigen is not identified. The data are from a study of T cell responses to AZD1222 COVID-19 vaccine. Whole-study context: Second-dose intervals of approximately 4 or approximately 12 weeks were pooled. Points from the study as a whole: Close to half of all spike-specific TCRs reportedly target regions of the variants that are unmutated. Repertoire sampling was restricted to post-peak T cell response timepoints. It should be noted that donors were predominantly white British and more often female, and clonal diversity was possibly underestimated.

Produced via immunoSEQ multiplex PCR; TCRdb's table is partial and in-frame only. The table includes about 130,000 clones, 80% to 95% detected once. Trimming removed 0 bases from V and 1 base from J, with 10 bases in between. Germline CDR1 SGHRS, CDR2 YFSETQ. The CDR3 is 15 amino acids. The chain combines TRBV5-1 with TRBJ1-2; unclear D gene. Sequences were derived from peripheral blood, sampled on day 0 of AZD1222 vaccination. The clonotype was recovered from an adult in good health. The CDR3 DNA follows: TGCGCCAGCAGCTTGGGAGAACTCTTTAACTATGGCTACACCTTC. Its translation: CASSLGELFNYGYTF.